This T cell receptor beta chain emerged from a study of T-cell reconstitution after alpha-beta-depleted transplantation in children. The sample holds a few counts of this clonotype. Preparation of the TCRbeta library used unique molecular identifiers. TCRdb ran MiXCR on the PCR reads and lists one entry per CDR3 protein. The sample contains just under 550,000 distinct CDR3 sequences, 15% to 20% of which appear only once. CDR1 MGHRA and CDR2 YSYEKL come from the germline V gene. The CDR3 is 16 residues long. V lost 0 bases to trimming and J lost 4 bases, with 16 bases between them. The receptor was isolated from a human donor who donated a stem cell graft to a child with acute lymphoblastic leukemia. V is TRBV4-1 and J is TRBJ2-7; D perhaps matches TRBD1 (5 bases). The starting material was PBMCs from the stem cell graft donor, obtained from the stem cell graft. DNA for the CDR3: TGCGCCAGCAGCCAAGAGGGGCCCCCTGGGATATACGAGCAGTACTTC. It is translated as CASSQEGPPGIYEQYF.